A selection of T cell receptor beta chains follows, all from one sample in a study of identical twins. Each CDR3 protein is one row after TCRdb ran MiXCR on the 5' RACE reads. The sample includes under 800,000 distinct CDR3 sequences, approximately 21% of them seen just once. These sequences were also reported in another study, on T cells expressing NK-cell markers.

Sequenced material: PBMCs. Every receptor here comes from a woman under 30 in good health. Both conserved end residues are part of each CDR3. The D gene is left open where the match is weak. Clone sizes are given selectively: once, few, many, or a class where the clone is expanded.

CSVQGGNEKLFF TGCAGCGTTCAGGGGGGTAATGAAAAACTGTTTTTT TRBD1 - TRBJ1-4 TRBV29-1
CASSQEYHEAFF TGTGCCAGCAGCCAAGAATATCATGAAGCTTTCTTT - - TRBJ1-1 TRBV3-1
CAISESAMVNSPLHF TGTGCCATCAGTGAGTCCGCGATGGTTAATTCACCCCTCCACTTT - - TRBJ1-6 TRBV10-3
CASSLLRQGHGYTF TGTGCCAGCAGCTTACTCAGACAGGGGCATGGCTACACCTTC TRBD1 - TRBJ1-2 TRBV7-9
CSARTGSEQYF TGCAGTGCTCGTACAGGGTCCGAGCAGTACTTC - - TRBJ2-7 TRBV20-1
CASNRTRWAQETQYF TGTGCCAGCAATCGTACGAGGTGGGCACAAGAGACCCAGTACTTC - - TRBJ2-5 TRBV6-1
CASSLAGTGPPYGYTF TGTGCCAGCAGCTTGGCCGGGACCGGTCCACCCTATGGCTACACCTTC - few TRBJ1-2 TRBV5-6
CASSLGLVSAEQFF TGTGCCAGCAGTTTGGGGCTCGTTAGTGCTGAGCAGTTCTTC - few TRBJ2-1 TRBV12-3/TRBV12-4
CASSLGMRDGYTF TGTGCCAGCAGCTTGGGGATGAGGGATGGCTACACCTTC - few TRBJ1-2 TRBV7-9
CAIYSLAYNEQFF TGTGCCATCTACAGCCTAGCGTACAATGAGCAGTTCTTC - many TRBJ2-1 TRBV10-3
CASGSRGGANVLTF TGTGCCAGCGGGTCCCGAGGTGGGGCCAACGTCCTGACTTTC - few TRBJ2-6 TRBV6-1
CSSTIEPSDETQYF TGCAGTTCTACCATAGAACCCTCCGATGAGACCCAGTACTTC - few TRBJ2-5 TRBV20-1
CASHARGYQANTGELFF TGTGCCAGCCATGCCCGGGGCTACCAGGCGAACACCGGGGAGCTGTTTTTT - - TRBJ2-2 TRBV12-3/TRBV12-4
CSARDLAGAHNELFF TGCAGTGCTAGAGATCTGGCGGGAGCACACAATGAGCTGTTCTTC TRBD2 - TRBJ2-1 TRBV20-1
CSARDGGIEQYF TGCAGTGCTAGAGACGGCGGAATCGAGCAGTACTTC - few TRBJ2-7 TRBV20-1
CASSPGQGFEQYF TGTGCCAGCAGCCCCGGACAGGGCTTCGAGCAGTACTTC TRBD1 many TRBJ2-7 TRBV27
CASRLVGDTQYF TGTGCCAGCAGGCTCGTTGGAGATACGCAGTATTTT - few TRBJ2-3 TRBV7-9
CASSPGDSPPWSSYNEQFF TGTGCTAGCAGCCCGGGGGACAGTCCTCCGTGGAGCTCCTACAATGAGCAGTTCTTC - few TRBJ2-1 TRBV7-7
CASSLGLSGNTIYF TGTGCCAGCAGTTTAGGTCTCTCTGGAAACACCATATATTTT - many TRBJ1-3 TRBV12-3/TRBV12-4
CSAIQKDTQYF TGCAGTGCTATTCAAAAAGATACGCAGTATTTT - - TRBJ2-3 TRBV20-1
CAWIDPSSGNTIYF TGTGCCTGGATTGACCCATCCTCTGGAAACACCATATATTTT - once TRBJ1-3 TRBV30
CASSREGGKQFF TGTGCCAGCAGCAGGGAGGGCGGAAAGCAGTTCTTC TRBD2 few TRBJ2-1 TRBV6-6
CSAGGTSASDTQYF TGCAGTGCTGGGGGGACTAGCGCGTCAGATACGCAGTATTTT TRBD2 many TRBJ2-3 TRBV20-1
CATSRGSAGAYNEQFF TGTGCCACCAGCAGGGGTTCTGCAGGAGCCTACAATGAGCAGTTCTTC - - TRBJ2-1 TRBV15
CSARDSSRGSMNEKLFF TGCAGTGCTAGAGACTCCTCCAGGGGAAGTATGAATGAAAAACTGTTTTTT - - TRBJ1-4 TRBV20-1
CASSLLYAEGGELFF TGTGCCAGCAGTTTACTATACGCAGAGGGCGGGGAGCTGTTTTTT - - TRBJ2-2 TRBV6-2/TRBV6-3
CSVVSAEYYEQYF TGCAGCGTTGTTTCGGCCGAGTACTACGAGCAGTACTTC - many TRBJ2-7 TRBV29-1
CSANPRDRGSLSSGYTF TGCAGTGCTAACCCCCGGGACAGGGGGTCCCTCTCTTCTGGCTACACCTTC TRBD1 once TRBJ1-2 TRBV20-1
CASSQVSGGAGTGELFF TGTGCCAGCAGCCAAGTATCGGGGGGGGCTGGCACCGGGGAGCTGTTTTTT TRBD2 many TRBJ2-2 TRBV3-1
CASSLPTQGNNEQFF TGTGCCAGCAGTTTACCCACACAGGGCAACAATGAGCAGTTCTTC - many TRBJ2-1 TRBV12-3/TRBV12-4
CATNLLGEETQYF TGTGCCACCAACTTACTGGGTGAGGAGACCCAGTACTTC - many TRBJ2-5 TRBV15
CASSQSPHRVNTEAFF TGTGCCAGCAGCCAATCCCCCCACAGGGTGAACACTGAAGCTTTCTTT - few TRBJ1-1 TRBV3-1
CASSLYSRSERYGYTF TGCGCCAGCAGCTTGTACTCCAGGTCGGAACGATATGGCTACACCTTC - - TRBJ1-2 TRBV5-1
CSVNGRIQETQYF TGCAGCGTTAACGGACGGATACAAGAGACCCAGTACTTC - - TRBJ2-5 TRBV29-1
CASSQGRNNEKLFF TGTGCCAGCAGCCAGGGGAGAAATAATGAAAAACTGTTTTTT - few TRBJ1-4 TRBV7-2
CASSPDGRYTDTQYF TGTGCCAGCAGCCCCGACGGGAGGTACACAGATACGCAGTATTTT TRBD2 - TRBJ2-3 TRBV9
CSARRGDRETQYF TGCAGTGCTAGACGGGGAGATCGAGAGACCCAGTACTTC - many TRBJ2-5 TRBV20-1
CASSPRTQSNEQYF TGTGCCAGCTCACCCCGGACCCAAAGCAACGAGCAGTACTTC - many TRBJ2-7 TRBV18
CASSLLQGTMTGYEQYF TGTGCCAGCAGTCTCTTACAGGGGACGATGACCGGTTACGAGCAGTACTTC TRBD1 - TRBJ2-7 TRBV6-1
CASSGLAPRSYNEQFF TGTGCCAGCAGTGGCCTAGCGCCGCGCTCCTACAATGAGCAGTTCTTC - few TRBJ2-1 TRBV6-1
CASSLGNSGGTGELFF TGTGCCAGCAGTTTGGGCAACTCAGGGGGGACCGGGGAGCTGTTTTTT - - TRBJ2-2 TRBV12-3/TRBV12-4
CASSYGTVQFF TGTGCCAGCAGTTACGGGACAGTACAGTTCTTC TRBD1 - TRBJ2-1 TRBV6-5
CASSFVTGQQYF TGCGCCAGCAGCTTTGTGACAGGGCAGCAGTATTTT TRBD1 few TRBJ2-3 TRBV5-1
CASSLALSGPEQYF TGCGCCAGCAGCTTGGCCTTATCCGGGCCCGAGCAGTACTTC - few TRBJ2-7 TRBV5-1
CASQPGRSSYNEQFF TGTGCCAGTCAACCGGGACGGAGCTCCTACAATGAGCAGTTCTTC - - TRBJ2-1 TRBV27
CASSLAPSGRLGEQFF TGTGCCAGCAGCTTGGCGCCTAGCGGGAGGCTGGGTGAGCAGTTCTTC TRBD2 - TRBJ2-1 TRBV5-5
CASSVTVGVDTQYF TGTGCCAGCAGCGTAACAGTTGGGGTGGATACGCAGTATTTT - few TRBJ2-3 TRBV9
CASSINRDRYEQYF TGTGCCAGCAGCATAAACCGGGACAGGTACGAGCAGTACTTC TRBD1 - TRBJ2-7 TRBV12-3/TRBV12-4
CASSGQRSYEQYF TGTGCCAGCAGCGGACAGCGCTCCTACGAGCAGTACTTC - few TRBJ2-7 TRBV14
CASSPAGLAGGEDEQFF TGTGCCAGCAGCCCGGCCGGACTAGCGGGAGGGGAGGATGAGCAGTTCTTC TRBD2 few TRBJ2-1 TRBV5-5
CASSSGGTVNEQYF TGTGCCAGCAGCTCCGGCGGGACAGTGAACGAGCAGTACTTC - once TRBJ2-7 TRBV7-6
CATKWYRGSDTQYF TGTGCCACCAAGTGGTATAGGGGATCGGATACGCAGTATTTT - - TRBJ2-3 TRBV15
CAHAGTGNEQYF TGTGCCCACGCCGGGACAGGAAACGAGCAGTACTTC TRBD1 many TRBJ2-7 TRBV10-3
CASSSRTSIWETQYF TGCGCCAGCAGTAGCAGGACTAGCATTTGGGAGACCCAGTACTTC TRBD2 - TRBJ2-5 TRBV4-1
CSVDKGASNEQFF TGCAGCGTTGACAAAGGGGCCAGCAATGAGCAGTTCTTC - - TRBJ2-1 TRBV29-1
CASGAYRGQSANEQFF TGTGCCAGCGGGGCATACAGGGGGCAAAGTGCCAATGAGCAGTTCTTC TRBD1 few TRBJ2-1 TRBV6-1
CSTGRTQETQYF TGCAGCACGGGACGCACGCAAGAGACCCAGTACTTC - - TRBJ2-5 TRBV20-1